One and the same sample provided the 3 T cell receptor beta chains below, sequenced in a study of cytomegalovirus exposure and HLA in healthy donors. PCR employed 60 Vbeta and 13 Jbeta primers. Data came from immunoSEQ multiplex PCR; TCRdb stores just in-frame clones and leaves some out. In all, the sample yields approximately 200,000 clones. Sample: PBMCs. Source of these receptors: a boy between 10 and 17 years old in good health and CMV-seronegative.

The chain carries TRBV29-1 and TRBJ2-5; the D gene is possibly TRBD1 (5 bases). Germline V gene sequence: CDR1 SQVTM, CDR2 ANQGSEA. The CDR3 totals 12 residues. Between the trimmed V and J ends, which lost 2 bases and 7 bases, there was a span of 11 bases. CDR3 sequence reads: CSVERGLGTQYF. DNA for the CDR3: TGCAGCGTTGAAAGGGGCCTAGGGACCCAGTACTTC.

The chain links TRBV6-5 to TRBJ1-2; TRBD1 might be the D (5 bases). CDR1 is MNHEY, CDR2 SVGAGI, per germline. This CDR3 contains 14 residues. Trimming pared 4 bases from V and 2 bases from J, leaving 11 bases between. CDR3 in amino acids: CASSSPAGNYGYTF. The CDR3 DNA follows: TGTGCCAGCAGTTCTCCGGCAGGGAACTATGGCTACACCTTC.

The chain employs TRBV25-1 and TRBJ1-2; TRBD1 matches 7 bases. In germline, CDR1 is MGHDK, CDR2 SYGVNS. V shed 4 bases and J 6 bases; nucleotides not matched to a gene: 11. The CDR3 has 15 amino acids. CDR3 region: CASSGPNTGADGYTF. In nucleotides, the CDR3 is TGTGCCAGCAGTGGGCCTAACACAGGGGCGGATGGCTACACCTTC.